A selection of T cell receptor beta chains follows, all from one sample in a study of blood T cell repertoires in COVID-19. Sequencing was performed with immunoSEQ multiplex PCR; in TCRdb, only in-frame clones are kept and a portion is missing. The sample has over 85,000 clones, about four fifths seen once. Sequencing used peripheral blood. The source of these receptors is a man aged 40-50 years with active or convalescent COVID-19. CDR3s include the opening cysteine and the closing phenylalanine or tryptophan. The D gene is left open where the match is weak. Some rows have no size entry. The others give once, few or many, or a class for an expanded clone.

clone size: .
J gene: TRBJ2-7
D gene: TRBD1
V gene: TRBV5-1
CDR3 protein: CASSQTGTGGNEQYF
CDR3 DNA: TGCGCCAGCAGTCAAACCGGGACAGGGGGTAACGAGCAGTACTTC

clone size: once
J gene: TRBJ1-3
D gene: .
V gene: TRBV4-2
CDR3 protein: CASSSGYSGNTIYF
CDR3 DNA: TGTGCCAGCAGCTCCGGTTACTCTGGAAACACCATATATTTT

clone size: .
J gene: TRBJ2-5
D gene: TRBD2
V gene: TRBV7-2
CDR3 protein: CASSPGGTQETQYF
CDR3 DNA: TGTGCCAGCAGCCCCGGGGGGACCCAAGAGACCCAGTACTTC

clone size: .
J gene: TRBJ1-2
D gene: .
V gene: TRBV29-1
CDR3 protein: CSVEGQMDSDGYTF
CDR3 DNA: TGCAGCGTTGAAGGACAGATGGACAGCGATGGCTACACCTTC

clone size: once
J gene: TRBJ1-1
D gene: .
V gene: TRBV19
CDR3 protein: CASSISRGQIHTEAFF
CDR3 DNA: TGTGCCAGTAGTATCTCTCGCGGACAGATCCACACTGAAGCTTTCTTT

clone size: .
J gene: TRBJ2-7
D gene: .
V gene: TRBV19
CDR3 protein: CASSPWGPTDEQYF
CDR3 DNA: TGTGCCAGTAGCCCATGGGGGCCGACGGACGAGCAGTACTTC

clone size: few
J gene: TRBJ2-7
D gene: .
V gene: TRBV10-1
CDR3 protein: CASSDPTKPRYEQYF
CDR3 DNA: TGCGCCAGCAGTGACCCGACAAAACCCCGCTACGAGCAGTACTTC

clone size: .
J gene: TRBJ2-2
D gene: .
V gene: TRBV10-1
CDR3 protein: CASSESRGSDTGELFF
CDR3 DNA: TGCGCCAGCAGTGAGTCTAGGGGAAGCGACACCGGGGAGCTGTTTTTT

clone size: .
J gene: TRBJ1-1
D gene: .
V gene: TRBV6-5
CDR3 protein: CASSFHKGNAFF
CDR3 DNA: TGTGCCAGCAGTTTCCATAAGGGGAACGCTTTCTTT

clone size: .
J gene: TRBJ1-3
D gene: .
V gene: TRBV6-5
CDR3 protein: CASSYGGATGNTIYF
CDR3 DNA: TGTGCCAGCAGTTACGGGGGGGCGACAGGAAACACCATATATTTT

clone size: .
J gene: TRBJ2-3
D gene: TRBD2
V gene: TRBV6-6
CDR3 protein: CASSYGGVDTQYF
CDR3 DNA: TGTGCCAGCAGTTATGGGGGGGTAGATACGCAGTATTTT

clone size: medium-sized
J gene: TRBJ1-5
D gene: TRBD1
V gene: TRBV25-1
CDR3 protein: CASRTGGGPYSNQPQHF
CDR3 DNA: TGTGCCAGCAGGACAGGGGGCGGCCCGTATAGCAATCAGCCCCAGCATTTT

clone size: .
J gene: TRBJ2-5
D gene: .
V gene: TRBV4-2
CDR3 protein: CASSQGDLKETQYF
CDR3 DNA: TGTGCCAGCAGCCAAGGAGATCTTAAAGAGACCCAGTACTTC

clone size: .
J gene: TRBJ1-6
D gene: .
V gene: TRBV5-1
CDR3 protein: CASSPGTANSPLHF
CDR3 DNA: TGCGCCAGCAGCCCCGGGACTGCCAATTCACCCCTCCACTTT

clone size: .
J gene: TRBJ1-1
D gene: TRBD1
V gene: TRBV5-1
CDR3 protein: CASSPGTGRAEAFF
CDR3 DNA: TGCGCCAGCAGTCCCGGGACAGGGAGAGCTGAAGCTTTCTTT

clone size: .
J gene: TRBJ2-3
D gene: TRBD2
V gene: TRBV4-3
CDR3 protein: CASSQDWTSGGALDTQYF
CDR3 DNA: TGCGCCAGCAGCCAAGACTGGACTAGCGGGGGGGCCCTAGATACGCAGTATTTT

clone size: once
J gene: TRBJ2-3
D gene: TRBD2
V gene: TRBV10-3
CDR3 protein: CAISEGSGGALDTQYF
CDR3 DNA: TGTGCCATCAGTGAGGGGAGCGGGGGGGCTCTCGATACGCAGTATTTT

clone size: .
J gene: TRBJ1-5
D gene: TRBD1
V gene: TRBV10-2
CDR3 protein: CASSDSWQGGNQPQHF
CDR3 DNA: TGCGCCAGCAGTGATAGCTGGCAGGGGGGCAATCAGCCCCAGCATTTT

clone size: .
J gene: TRBJ1-2
D gene: .
V gene: TRBV2
CDR3 protein: CASRGRGGNYGYTF
CDR3 DNA: TGTGCCAGCAGGGGGCGGGGAGGGAACTATGGCTACACCTTC

clone size: .
J gene: TRBJ2-4
D gene: .
V gene: TRBV12-3/TRBV12-4
CDR3 protein: CASRGVLDIQYF
CDR3 DNA: TGTGCCAGCAGGGGCGTCTTAGACATTCAGTACTTC

clone size: .
J gene: TRBJ1-1
D gene: .
V gene: TRBV5-4
CDR3 protein: CASSWGGGQNTEAFF
CDR3 DNA: TGTGCCAGCAGCTGGGGAGGGGGACAGAACACTGAAGCTTTCTTT

clone size: .
J gene: TRBJ1-3
D gene: .
V gene: TRBV15
CDR3 protein: CATSSSLGLSGNTIYF
CDR3 DNA: TGTGCCACCAGCAGCTCCTTGGGCCTCTCTGGAAACACCATATATTTT

clone size: .
J gene: TRBJ1-1
D gene: TRBD1
V gene: TRBV7-9
CDR3 protein: CASSFSLRQGWNTEAFF
CDR3 DNA: TGTGCCAGCAGCTTTAGTCTGCGACAGGGGTGGAACACTGAAGCTTTCTTT

clone size: .
J gene: TRBJ1-4
D gene: TRBD1
V gene: TRBV27
CDR3 protein: CASSKGQYEKLFF
CDR3 DNA: TGTGCCAGCAGTAAGGGACAGTATGAAAAACTGTTTTTT

clone size: .
J gene: TRBJ2-5
D gene: TRBD1
V gene: TRBV7-8
CDR3 protein: CASSFIDREETQYF
CDR3 DNA: TGTGCCAGCAGCTTTATTGACAGGGAAGAGACCCAGTACTTC

clone size: .
J gene: TRBJ1-6
D gene: TRBD1
V gene: TRBV2
CDR3 protein: CASSLGQGNDSPLHF
CDR3 DNA: TGTGCCAGCAGCCTGGGACAGGGGAACGATTCACCCCTCCACTTT

clone size: .
J gene: TRBJ1-1
D gene: .
V gene: TRBV7-8
CDR3 protein: CASSLGAGSNTEAFF
CDR3 DNA: TGTGCCAGCAGCTTAGGGGCGGGGTCAAACACTGAAGCTTTCTTT

clone size: .
J gene: TRBJ2-6
D gene: .
V gene: TRBV19
CDR3 protein: CASKGDPGANVLTF
CDR3 DNA: TGTGCCAGTAAAGGGGATCCTGGGGCCAACGTCCTGACTTTC

clone size: .
J gene: TRBJ2-2
D gene: .
V gene: TRBV10-3
CDR3 protein: CAIRGTQNTGELFF
CDR3 DNA: TGTGCCATCAGGGGGACACAGAACACCGGGGAGCTGTTTTTT

clone size: few
J gene: TRBJ1-4
D gene: .
V gene: TRBV19
CDR3 protein: CASTPTENEKLFF
CDR3 DNA: TGTGCCAGTACCCCGACAGAAAATGAAAAACTGTTTTTT

clone size: .
J gene: TRBJ1-5
D gene: .
V gene: TRBV7-2
CDR3 protein: CASSLAGEGNQPQHF
CDR3 DNA: TGTGCCAGCAGCTTAGCAGGGGAAGGTAATCAGCCCCAGCATTTT

clone size: .
J gene: TRBJ2-7
D gene: .
V gene: TRBV29-1
CDR3 protein: CSVSLGRAYEQYF
CDR3 DNA: TGCAGCGTTTCCCTGGGCAGAGCCTACGAGCAGTACTTC

clone size: .
J gene: TRBJ2-7
D gene: TRBD2
V gene: TRBV4-2
CDR3 protein: CASSQGPSGGASYEQYF
CDR3 DNA: TGTGCCAGCAGCCAAGGTCCTAGCGGGGGGGCGAGCTACGAGCAGTACTTC

clone size: .
J gene: TRBJ1-6
D gene: .
V gene: TRBV16
CDR3 protein: CASRIRRDSNSPLHF
CDR3 DNA: TGTGCCAGCAGAATTCGCCGGGACTCTAATTCACCCCTCCACTTT

clone size: .
J gene: TRBJ1-1
D gene: .
V gene: TRBV19
CDR3 protein: CASSIIGLNTEAFF
CDR3 DNA: TGTGCCAGTAGTATAATCGGGTTGAACACTGAAGCTTTCTTT

clone size: once
J gene: TRBJ2-2
D gene: TRBD1
V gene: TRBV6-2/TRBV6-3
CDR3 protein: CASSAPGQASTGELFF
CDR3 DNA: TGTGCCAGCAGTGCGCCGGGACAGGCCTCCACCGGGGAGCTGTTTTTT

clone size: .
J gene: TRBJ2-3
D gene: .
V gene: TRBV6-2/TRBV6-3
CDR3 protein: CASSFSYQTQYF
CDR3 DNA: TGTGCCAGCAGTTTTTCATATCAGACGCAGTATTTT

clone size: .
J gene: TRBJ1-2
D gene: .
V gene: TRBV6-1
CDR3 protein: CASSGYEGLGHYGYTF
CDR3 DNA: TGTGCCAGCAGTGGTTACGAGGGCCTCGGGCATTATGGCTACACCTTC

clone size: .
J gene: TRBJ2-5
D gene: TRBD2
V gene: TRBV5-5
CDR3 protein: CASSYGGARQETQYF
CDR3 DNA: TGTGCCAGCAGCTACGGGGGGGCGAGACAAGAGACCCAGTACTTC

clone size: .
J gene: TRBJ1-2
D gene: .
V gene: TRBV2
CDR3 protein: CASWGDYGYTF
CDR3 DNA: TGTGCCAGCTGGGGCGATTATGGCTACACCTTC

clone size: .
J gene: TRBJ2-2
D gene: TRBD2
V gene: TRBV4-3
CDR3 protein: CASSQEWLAGNTGELFF
CDR3 DNA: TGCGCCAGCAGCCAAGAATGGCTAGCGGGGAACACCGGGGAGCTGTTTTTT

clone size: .
J gene: TRBJ1-5
D gene: TRBD1
V gene: TRBV27
CDR3 protein: CASSPGQGSNQPQHF
CDR3 DNA: TGTGCCAGCAGTCCGGGACAGGGAAGTAATCAGCCCCAGCATTTT

clone size: .
J gene: TRBJ2-3
D gene: .
V gene: TRBV7-9
CDR3 protein: CASMVASAARTDTQYF
CDR3 DNA: TGTGCCAGCATGGTAGCGTCGGCGGCCCGCACAGATACGCAGTATTTT

clone size: .
J gene: TRBJ2-2
D gene: .
V gene: TRBV3-1/TRBV3-2
CDR3 protein: CASGVLGPGELFF
CDR3 DNA: TGTGCCAGCGGCGTTCTAGGCCCCGGGGAGCTGTTTTTT

clone size: .
J gene: TRBJ2-3
D gene: .
V gene: TRBV7-3
CDR3 protein: CASSPGVSDTQYF
CDR3 DNA: TGTGCCAGCAGCCCAGGGGTTTCAGATACGCAGTATTTT

clone size: .
J gene: TRBJ1-5
D gene: .
V gene: TRBV27
CDR3 protein: CASSLSQEINQPQHF
CDR3 DNA: TGTGCCAGCAGTTTAAGTCAGGAAATCAATCAGCCCCAGCATTTT

clone size: .
J gene: TRBJ1-1
D gene: .
V gene: TRBV28
CDR3 protein: CASSFIGGRTEAFF
CDR3 DNA: TGTGCCAGCAGTTTTATTGGGGGCCGCACTGAAGCTTTCTTT

clone size: .
J gene: TRBJ2-3
D gene: TRBD2
V gene: TRBV2
CDR3 protein: CASSGTSGGARDTQYF
CDR3 DNA: TGTGCCAGCAGTGGGACTAGCGGGGGGGCCCGAGATACGCAGTATTTT

clone size: .
J gene: TRBJ2-7
D gene: TRBD1
V gene: TRBV27
CDR3 protein: CASSAPGQGARGQYF
CDR3 DNA: TGTGCCAGCAGTGCGCCGGGACAGGGGGCGAGAGGGCAGTACTTC